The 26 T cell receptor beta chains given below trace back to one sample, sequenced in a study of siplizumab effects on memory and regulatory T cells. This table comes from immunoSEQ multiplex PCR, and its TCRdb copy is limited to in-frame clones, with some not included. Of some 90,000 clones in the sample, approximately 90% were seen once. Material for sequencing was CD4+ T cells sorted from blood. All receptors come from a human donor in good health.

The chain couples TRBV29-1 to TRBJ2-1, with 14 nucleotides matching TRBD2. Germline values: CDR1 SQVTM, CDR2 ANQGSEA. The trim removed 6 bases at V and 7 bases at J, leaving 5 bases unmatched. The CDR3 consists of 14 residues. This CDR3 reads CSVETSGRANEQFF. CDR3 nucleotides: TGCAGCGTGGAGACTAGCGGGAGGGCAAATGAGCAGTTCTTC.

The CDR3 DNA follows: TGTGCCAGCAGCTTATACCGCGAGCAGTACTTC. The encoded protein is CASSLYREQYF. The chain carries TRBV7-2 and TRBJ2-7; D is uncertain. CDR3 length: 11 residues. From germline, CDR1 is SGHTA and CDR2 FQGNSA. With 2 bases removed from V and 6 bases from J, the gap between germline ends came to 5 bases.

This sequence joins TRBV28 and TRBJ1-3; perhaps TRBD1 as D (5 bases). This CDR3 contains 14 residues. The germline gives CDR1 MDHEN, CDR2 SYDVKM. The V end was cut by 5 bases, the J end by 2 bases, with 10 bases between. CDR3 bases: TGTGCCAGCAGTCGCAGGGCCGCTGGAAACACCATATATTTT. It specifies CASSRRAAGNTIYF.

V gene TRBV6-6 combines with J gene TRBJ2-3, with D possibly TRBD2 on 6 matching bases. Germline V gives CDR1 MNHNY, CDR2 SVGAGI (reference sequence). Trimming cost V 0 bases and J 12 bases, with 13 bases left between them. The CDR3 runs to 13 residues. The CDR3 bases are TGTGCCAGCAGTTACTCGACCGGGAGTGCACAGTATTTT. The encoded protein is CASSYSTGSAQYF.

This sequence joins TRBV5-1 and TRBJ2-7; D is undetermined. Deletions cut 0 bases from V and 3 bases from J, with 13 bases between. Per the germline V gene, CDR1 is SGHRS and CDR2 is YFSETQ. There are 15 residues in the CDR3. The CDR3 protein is CASSLVTGTLYEQYF. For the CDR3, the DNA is TGCGCCAGCAGCTTGGTGACTGGCACCCTCTACGAGCAGTACTTC. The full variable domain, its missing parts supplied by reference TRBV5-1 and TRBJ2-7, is KAGVTQTPRYLIKTRGQQVTLSCSPISGHRSVSWYQQTPGQGLQFLFEYFSETQRNKGNFPGRFSGRQFSNSRSEMNVSTLELGDSALYLCASSLVTGTLYEQYFGPGTRLTVT.

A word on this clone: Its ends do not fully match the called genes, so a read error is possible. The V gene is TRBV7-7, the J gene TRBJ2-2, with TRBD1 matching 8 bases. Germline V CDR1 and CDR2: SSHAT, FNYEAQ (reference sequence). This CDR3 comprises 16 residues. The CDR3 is CASSLATGQGTGELFF. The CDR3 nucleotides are TGTGCTAGCAGCTTAGCGACTGGACAGGGAACCGGGGAGCTGTTTTTT.

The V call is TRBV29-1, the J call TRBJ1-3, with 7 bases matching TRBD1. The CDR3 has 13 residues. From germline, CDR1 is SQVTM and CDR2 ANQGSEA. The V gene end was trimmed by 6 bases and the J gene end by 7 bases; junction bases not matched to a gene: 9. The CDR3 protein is CSVGDSRFNTIYF. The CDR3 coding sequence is TGCAGCGTAGGGGACAGCCGATTCAACACCATATATTTT.

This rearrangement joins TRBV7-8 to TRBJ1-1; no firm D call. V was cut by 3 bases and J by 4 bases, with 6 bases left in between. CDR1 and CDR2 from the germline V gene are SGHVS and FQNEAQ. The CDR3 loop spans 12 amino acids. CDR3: CASSFQATEAFF. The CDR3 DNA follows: TGTGCCAGCAGCTTCCAAGCCACTGAAGCTTTCTTT.

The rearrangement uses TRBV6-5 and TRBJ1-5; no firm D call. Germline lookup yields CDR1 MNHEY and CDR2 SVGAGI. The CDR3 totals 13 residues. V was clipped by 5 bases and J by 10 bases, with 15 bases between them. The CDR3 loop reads CASSPSSTSPQHF. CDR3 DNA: TGTGCCAGCAGTCCCAGCAGTACCTCTCCCCAGCATTTT.

The CDR3 here is CASRSDSGGIYEQYF. The DNA of the CDR3 is TGTGCCAGCAGATCGGACAGTGGGGGAATCTACGAGCAGTACTTC. This chain uses TRBV6-5 with TRBJ2-7, with a weak D call TRBD1 (6 bases). Trimming removed 6 bases from V and 3 bases from J, with 18 bases in between. This CDR3 spans 15 amino acids. Germline values: CDR1 MNHEY, CDR2 SVGAGI.

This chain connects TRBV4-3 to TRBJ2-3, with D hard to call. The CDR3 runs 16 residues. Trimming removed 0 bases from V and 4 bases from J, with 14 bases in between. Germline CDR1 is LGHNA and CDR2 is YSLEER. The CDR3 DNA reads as TGCGCCAGCAGCCAAGACGCACCCCGCCGCGCAGATACGCAGTATTTT. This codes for CASSQDAPRRADTQYF.

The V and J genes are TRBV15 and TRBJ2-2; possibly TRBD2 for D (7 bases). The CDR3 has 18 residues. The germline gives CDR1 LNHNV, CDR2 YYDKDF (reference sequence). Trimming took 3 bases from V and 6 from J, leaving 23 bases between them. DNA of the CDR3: TGTGCCACCAGCAGGAGGGGGGCGGGGGCCCGAAGTGCCGGGGAGCTGTTTTTT. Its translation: CATSRRGAGARSAGELFF.

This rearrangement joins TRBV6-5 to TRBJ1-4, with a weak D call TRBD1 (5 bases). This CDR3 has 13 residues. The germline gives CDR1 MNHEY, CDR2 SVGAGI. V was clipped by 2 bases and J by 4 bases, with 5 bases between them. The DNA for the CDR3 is TGTGCCAGCAGTTACAGGGGTAATGAAAAACTGTTTTTT. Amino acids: CASSYRGNEKLFF.

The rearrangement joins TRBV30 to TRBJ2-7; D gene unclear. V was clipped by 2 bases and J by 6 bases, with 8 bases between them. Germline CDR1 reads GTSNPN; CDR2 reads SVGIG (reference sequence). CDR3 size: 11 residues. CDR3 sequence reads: CAWSPVSEQYF. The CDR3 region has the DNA TGTGCCTGGAGTCCTGTCAGCGAGCAGTACTTC.

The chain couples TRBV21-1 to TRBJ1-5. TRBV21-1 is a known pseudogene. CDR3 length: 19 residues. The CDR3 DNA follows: TGTGCCAGCAGCAAAGGGGGTCACAGTCTAACGGCATCCAATCAGCCCCAGCATTTT. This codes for CASSKGGHSLTASNQPQHF.

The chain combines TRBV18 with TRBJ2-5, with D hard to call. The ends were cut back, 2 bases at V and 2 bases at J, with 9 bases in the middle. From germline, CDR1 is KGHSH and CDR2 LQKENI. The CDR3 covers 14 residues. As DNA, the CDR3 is TGTGCCAGCTCACCATGGGCCGCGCAAGAGACCCAGTACTTC. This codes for CASSPWAAQETQYF.

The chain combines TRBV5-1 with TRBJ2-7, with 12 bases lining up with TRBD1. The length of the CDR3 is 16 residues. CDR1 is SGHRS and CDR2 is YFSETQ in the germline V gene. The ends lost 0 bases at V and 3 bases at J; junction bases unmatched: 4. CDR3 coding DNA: TGCGCCAGCAGCTTGGCGGGACAGGGGGCTATCTACGAGCAGTACTTC. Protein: CASSLAGQGAIYEQYF.

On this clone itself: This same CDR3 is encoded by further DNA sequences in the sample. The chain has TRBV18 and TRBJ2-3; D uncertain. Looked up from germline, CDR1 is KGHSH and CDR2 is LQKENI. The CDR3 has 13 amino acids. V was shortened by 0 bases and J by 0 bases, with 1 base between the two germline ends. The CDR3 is CASSPPSTDTQYF. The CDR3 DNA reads TGTGCCAGCTCACCACCGAGCACAGATACGCAGTATTTT.

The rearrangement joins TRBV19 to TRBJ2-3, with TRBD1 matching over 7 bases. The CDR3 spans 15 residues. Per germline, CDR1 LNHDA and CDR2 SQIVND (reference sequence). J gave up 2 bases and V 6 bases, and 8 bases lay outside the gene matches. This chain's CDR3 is CASSVGQLFTDTQYF. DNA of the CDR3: TGTGCCAGTAGCGTGGGACAGCTGTTCACAGATACGCAGTATTTT.

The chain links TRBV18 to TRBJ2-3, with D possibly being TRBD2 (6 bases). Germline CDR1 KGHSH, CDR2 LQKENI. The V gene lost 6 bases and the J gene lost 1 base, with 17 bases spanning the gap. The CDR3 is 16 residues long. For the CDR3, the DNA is TGTGCCAGCTCTCCTCCAACTAGCCGCGGCACAGATACGCAGTATTTT. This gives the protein CASSPPTSRGTDTQYF. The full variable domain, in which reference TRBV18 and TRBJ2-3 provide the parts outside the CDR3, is NAGVMQNPRHLVRRRGQEARLRCSPMKGHSHVYWYRQLPEEGLKFMVYLQKENIIDESGMPKERFSAEFPKEGPSILRIQQVVRGDSAAYFCASSPPTSRGTDTQYFGPGTRLTVL.

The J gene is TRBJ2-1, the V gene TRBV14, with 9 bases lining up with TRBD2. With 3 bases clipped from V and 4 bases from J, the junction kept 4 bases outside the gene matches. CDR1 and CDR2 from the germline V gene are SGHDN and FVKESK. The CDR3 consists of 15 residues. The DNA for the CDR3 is TGTGCCAGCAGCCAGCCCCTAGCGGGGTACAATGAGCAGTTCTTC. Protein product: CASSQPLAGYNEQFF.

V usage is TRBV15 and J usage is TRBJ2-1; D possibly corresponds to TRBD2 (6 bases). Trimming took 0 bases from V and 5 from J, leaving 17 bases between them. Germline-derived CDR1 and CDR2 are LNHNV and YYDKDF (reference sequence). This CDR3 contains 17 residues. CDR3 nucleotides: TGTGCCACCAGCAGAGATAAGGGAGGAGGGAGCAACAATGAGCAGTTCTTC. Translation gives CATSRDKGGGSNNEQFF.

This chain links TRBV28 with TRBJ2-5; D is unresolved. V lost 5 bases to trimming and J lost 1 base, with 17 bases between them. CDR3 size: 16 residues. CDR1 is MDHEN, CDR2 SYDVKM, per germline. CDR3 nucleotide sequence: TGTGCCAGCAGTAAGGTGGGATCCTTCACCCAAGAGACCCAGTACTTC. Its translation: CASSKVGSFTQETQYF.

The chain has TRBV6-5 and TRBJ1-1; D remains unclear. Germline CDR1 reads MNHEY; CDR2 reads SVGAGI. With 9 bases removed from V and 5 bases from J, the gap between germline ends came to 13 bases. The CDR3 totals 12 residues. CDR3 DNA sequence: TGTGCCAGTCGCGGCGGGGAGACTGAAGCTTTCTTT. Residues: CASRGGETEAFF.

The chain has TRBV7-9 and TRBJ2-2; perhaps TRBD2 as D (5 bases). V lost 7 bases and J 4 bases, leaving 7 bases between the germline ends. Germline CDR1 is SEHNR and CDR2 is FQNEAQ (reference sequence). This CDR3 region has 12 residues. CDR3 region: CASTRGTGELFF. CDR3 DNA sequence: TGTGCCAGCACTCGGGGCACCGGGGAGCTGTTTTTT.

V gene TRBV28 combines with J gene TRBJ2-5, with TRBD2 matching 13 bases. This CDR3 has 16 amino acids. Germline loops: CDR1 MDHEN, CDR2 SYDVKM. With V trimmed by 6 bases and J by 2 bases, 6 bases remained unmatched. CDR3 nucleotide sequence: TGTGCCAGCAGCCGCCTGGGACTAGCGGGACAAGAGACCCAGTACTTC. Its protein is CASSRLGLAGQETQYF.